Described below is a single TCR beta chain sequence and its context. Its specificity is not known. This entry belongs to a study of T cells in localized non-small cell lung cancer. Notes on the study in general: Adjacent lung held a median roughly 56 of the top 100 tumor clones.

V gave up 5 bases and J gave up 0 bases, with 9 bases separating them. This CDR3 has 14 amino acids. CDR1 SGDLS and CDR2 YYNGEE come from the germline V gene. Some clones are missing from TCRdb's copy, which holds only in-frame ones; the method was immunoSEQ multiplex PCR. The sample holds tens of thousands of clones, more than 80% seen once. This chain uses TRBV9 with TRBJ1-3, with D unresolved. The TCR originated in a male donor aged 60 or over with stage II lung adenocarcinoma. The sample in question was peripheral blood mononuclear cells, obtained before any cancer treatment. The CDR3 here is CASSTVDSGNTIYF. CDR3 nucleotides: TGTGCCAGCAGTACCGTCGACTCTGGAAACACCATATATTTT. The full variable domain, in which reference TRBV9 and TRBJ1-3 provide the parts outside the CDR3, is DSGVTQTPKHLITATGQRVTLRCSPRSGDLSVYWYQQSLDQGLQFLIQYYNGEERAKGNILERFSAQQFPDLHSELNLSSLELGDSALYFCASSTVDSGNTIYFGEGSWLTVV.